The present T cell receptor beta chain was sequenced within a study of T cells after yellow fever vaccination. General observations from the study: Once the booster was given, most primary-vaccination clones reappeared, at just over 95% for CD4 and around 90% for CD8.

MiXCR, applied by TCRdb to the 5' RACE reads, yields one record per CDR3 protein. The table shows 170,000 or so distinct CDR3 sequences, with approximately 6.2% occurring only once. This clonotype was detected many times. Antigen unknown. The CDR3 consists of 14 residues. V was clipped by 2 bases and J by 1 base, with 8 bases between them. Per germline, CDR1 SGHAT and CDR2 FQDESV (reference sequence). The gene calls are TRBV11-1 and TRBJ1-1; D ambiguous. The sequencing here drew on CD4+ T cells sorted from PBMCs, taken on the day of the first yellow fever vaccination. The TCR originated in a man aged 18 to 29 who received the YFV17D yellow fever vaccine. CDR3 DNA sequence: TGTGCCAGCAGCTTACTCCGGGCGAACACTGAAGCTTTCTTT. This codes for CASSLLRANTEAFF.